The clone carrying this TCR beta chain was detected only once. Its antigen is not known. The entry originates in a study of shared clonotypes between healthy human individuals. Study-level results: Non-shared clonotypes had lower generation probabilities than those shared by all four donors. At large depth, rarefaction still showed sorted-subset sequencing to be incomplete.

TCRdb's table, derived via immunoSEQ multiplex PCR, lists solely in-frame clones and lacks some. The sample yields about 1 million clones, roughly 75% seen once. The CDR3 is made up of 14 amino acids. Looked up from germline, CDR1 is SGHTA and CDR2 is FQGNSA. V lost 1 base and J lost 1, with 8 bases in between. Investigators divided CD4+ cells into CD45RA+ naive and CD45RA-negative memory subsets. The source is a man between 18 and 35 years old in good health. Sequencing was carried out using memory CD4+ T cells sorted from blood. The subset denotes: CD45RA-negative fraction. The chain employs TRBV7-2 and TRBJ2-7; D is unclear. CDR3 bases: TGTGCCAGCAGCTTAGAGACATTATCCTACGAGCAGTACTTC. Translating gives CASSLETLSYEQYF.